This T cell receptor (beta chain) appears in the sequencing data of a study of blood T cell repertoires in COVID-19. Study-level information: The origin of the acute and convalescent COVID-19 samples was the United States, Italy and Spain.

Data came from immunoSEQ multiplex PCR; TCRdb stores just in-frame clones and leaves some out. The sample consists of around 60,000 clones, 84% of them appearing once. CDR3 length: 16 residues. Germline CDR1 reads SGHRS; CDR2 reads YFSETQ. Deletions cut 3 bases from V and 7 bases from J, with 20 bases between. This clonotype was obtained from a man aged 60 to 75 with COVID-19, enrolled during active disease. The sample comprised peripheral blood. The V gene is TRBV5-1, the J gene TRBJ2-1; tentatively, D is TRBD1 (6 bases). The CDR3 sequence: CASSSAGVLQGNEQFF. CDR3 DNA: TGCGCCAGCAGCTCGGCCGGGGTCCTCCAGGGGAATGAGCAGTTCTTC.